This T cell receptor beta chain was found in a study of cytotoxic CD8 clonotypes in ibrutinib-treated CLL. Study outcomes and limitations: Treatment left the uncommon public clonotypes either contracted or stable in frequency.

This clone was observed a handful of times. Its specificity is not known. The sequencing depth, 1 in 200,000 to 1 in 1 million T cells, was the target. Clones were read by immunoSEQ multiplex PCR, and TCRdb kept only the in-frame ones, dropping some. The sample shows 140,000 to 150,000 clones, roughly three quarters of them seen only once. The source was PBMCs, collected after 24 months of ibrutinib treatment. The receptor was isolated from a human donor with chronic lymphocytic leukemia.

CDR3 sequence reads: CASGAGSTANYGYTF. The CDR3 region has the DNA TGTGCTAGTGGGGCGGGGTCTACAGCTAACTATGGCTACACCTTC. This chain uses TRBV12-5 with TRBJ1-2; no clear D gene. The V end lost 6 bases, the J end lost 0 bases, and 14 bases lay between the germline ends. The germline V gene encodes CDR1 LGHNT and CDR2 FRNRAP. The CDR3 consists of 15 residues.